The following is a TCR beta chain sequence with its context. This clone's antigen is unknown. No quality values exist for individual bases; no much larger clone is one base distant. Each collaborating institution followed its own protocols to collect whole blood in K2EDTA tubes. For TCRbeta analysis, collaborator samples were shipped as frozen whole blood, as isolated PBMCs, or as DNA extracted from either sample type. TCRbeta CDR3 regions were amplified from genomic DNA using the immunoSEQ Assay, a bias-controlled multiplex PCR. Per the source publication's procedure: The number of nucleated cells in each sample was estimated by amplification of reference gene primers within the assay. Sequence reads were collapsed and filtered to measure the absolute abundance of every unique TCRbeta CDR3 rearrangement. For each sample, productive Simpson clonality was calculated as the square root of Simpson's diversity index across productive rearrangements. What TCRdb holds here is the immuneACCESS table cut down to in-frame rearrangements. Part of the clones is not present; checked against another copy, under half of the missing clones reflect an unresolved V gene, and the others are unexplained. D and trimming were read from the DNA, whereas the V and J calls and clone size are those reported in that table. For this sample there are over 45,000 clones; roughly 87% appear just once. 6% to 7% of the sample belongs to the ten largest clones.

The data stem from a study of blood T cell repertoires in COVID-19 (TCRdb year 2020). Notes on the research overall: Samples covering the acute and convalescent phases of COVID-19 were provided by collaborators in the United States, Italy and Spain. Where available, HLA class I and class II types were obtained from metadata supplied by the sample provider rather than from assay-based typing. Samples were obtained from the ongoing ImmuneRACE study (first 160 participants) and from 1,254 subjects provided by 6 global collaborators. A de-identified subject ID, COVID-19 status, age in years and sex were almost always included in the sample metadata. Subjects who had been exposed to COVID-19, were actively infected with it, or had recovered from it provided the deeply sampled blood TCRbeta repertoires that made up the dataset. The repertoires were released in a freely available public database intended as a resource for research on the immune response to SARS-CoV-2. The prospective study material was composed of cDNA or gDNA derived from T cells, B-cell-depleted T cells, or PBMCs. The investigation overall reported the following: Clinical and demographic metadata were provided uncurated, with the amount varying by source and participant.

Measured from the cysteine to the phenylalanine, the CDR3 is 15 residues long. CDR3 DNA only is kept here, 45 bases in frame from base 1. CDR1 and CDR2 are drawn from the germline V gene: MGHRA, YSYEKL. After removal of 3 bases from V and 7 bases from J, the junction retains 10 bases not matched to a gene. The TCR originated in a man aged 45-65 years with active COVID-19. The sequence joins TRBV4-1 to TRBJ1-2; 8 central nucleotides agree with TRBD1. The sequencing sample was made of peripheral blood. The sequenced DNA: TGCGCCAGCAGCCACCCCTCGGACAGGGCAGGTGGCTACACCTTC. This gives the protein CASSHPSDRAGGYTF.